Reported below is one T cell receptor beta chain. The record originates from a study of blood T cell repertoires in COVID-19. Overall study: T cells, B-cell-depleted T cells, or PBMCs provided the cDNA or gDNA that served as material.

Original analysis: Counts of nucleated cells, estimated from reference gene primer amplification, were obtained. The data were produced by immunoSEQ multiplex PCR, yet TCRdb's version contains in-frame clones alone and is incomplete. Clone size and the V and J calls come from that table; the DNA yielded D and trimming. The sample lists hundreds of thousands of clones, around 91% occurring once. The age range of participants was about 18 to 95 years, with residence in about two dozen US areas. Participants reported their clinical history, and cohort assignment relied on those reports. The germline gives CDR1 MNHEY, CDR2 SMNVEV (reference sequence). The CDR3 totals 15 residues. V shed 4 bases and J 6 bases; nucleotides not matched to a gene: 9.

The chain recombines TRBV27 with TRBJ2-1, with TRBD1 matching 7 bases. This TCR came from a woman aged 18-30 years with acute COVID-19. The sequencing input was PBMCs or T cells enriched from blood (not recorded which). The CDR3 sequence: CASSSRQGGGNEQFF. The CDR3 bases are TGTGCCAGCAGTTCCAGACAGGGCGGTGGCAATGAGCAGTTCTTC.